The rows below give T cell receptor beta chains drawn from one sample of a study of cytomegalovirus exposure and HLA in healthy donors. TCRdb's copy holds only in-frame clones and misses some; the assay was immunoSEQ multiplex PCR. The sample lists over 85,000 clones, 86% occurring once. Sequencing used PBMCs. Source of these receptors: a man between 40 and 49 years old in good health and CMV-seronegative. Each CDR3 is given with its conserved first and last residue. The order of the fields is J gene, D gene, V gene, clone size, CDR3 DNA, CDR3 protein. A D gene is named only where the DNA matches it firmly. Only some rows state a clone size, as once, few, many or a class for expanded clones.

J: TRBJ1-4
D: .
V: TRBV6-1
size: .
DNA: TGTGCCAGCAGCCGAGCCGACTGGGAACTGTTTTTT
CDR3: CASSRADWELFF

J: TRBJ1-1
D: .
V: TRBV7-9
size: .
DNA: TGTGCCAGCACCAGGAACACTGAAGCTTTCTTT
CDR3: CASTRNTEAFF

J: TRBJ1-4
D: TRBD1
V: TRBV5-1
size: .
DNA: TGCGCCAGCAGCCGGGACAGGGGGCAATACGAAAAACTGTTTTTT
CDR3: CASSRDRGQYEKLFF

J: TRBJ1-1
D: .
V: TRBV10-3
size: .
DNA: TGTGCCATCAATCGACAGGAGAACACTGAAGCTTTCTTT
CDR3: CAINRQENTEAFF

J: TRBJ1-4
D: .
V: TRBV6-5
size: .
DNA: TGTGCCAGCAGTTCCGGGACCGTCGGGGGTGAAAAACTGTTTTTT
CDR3: CASSSGTVGGEKLFF

J: TRBJ1-5
D: .
V: TRBV6-5
size: .
DNA: TGTGCCAGCAGACGGACAGGCAATCAGCCCCAGCATTTT
CDR3: CASRRTGNQPQHF

J: TRBJ2-7
D: .
V: TRBV5-4
size: .
DNA: TGTGCCAGCAGCTTGGCCCCGGGTCAAAGGTACGAGCAGTACTTC
CDR3: CASSLAPGQRYEQYF

J: TRBJ1-1
D: .
V: TRBV14
size: .
DNA: TGTGCCAGCAGCCAAGTCAGGGGGAACACTGAAGCTTTCTTT
CDR3: CASSQVRGNTEAFF

J: TRBJ1-2
D: .
V: TRBV19
size: .
DNA: TGTGCCAGTAGTTCCAGGACAGTTGACTATGGCTACACCTTC
CDR3: CASSSRTVDYGYTF

J: TRBJ1-5
D: TRBD1
V: TRBV2
size: .
DNA: TGTGCCAGCAGTCCGGGACAGACCAATCAGCCCCAGCATTTT
CDR3: CASSPGQTNQPQHF

J: TRBJ1-6
D: .
V: TRBV30
size: .
DNA: TGTGCCTGGAGTGGAATCAGGGGAAGCGCACCCCTCCACTTT
CDR3: CAWSGIRGSAPLHF

J: TRBJ1-3
D: TRBD1
V: TRBV28
size: .
DNA: TGTGCCAGCAGTTTCCCCGGGACAGGCTATGGAAACACCATATATTTT
CDR3: CASSFPGTGYGNTIYF

J: TRBJ1-1
D: .
V: TRBV2
size: once
DNA: TGTGCCAGCAGTTCACAGGGATTGGGTAACACTGAAGCTTTCTTT
CDR3: CASSSQGLGNTEAFF

J: TRBJ2-5
D: .
V: TRBV7-2
size: .
DNA: TGTGCCAGCAGCCCCCCCAACATGGAGACCCAGTACTTC
CDR3: CASSPPNMETQYF

J: TRBJ1-6
D: .
V: TRBV28
size: .
DNA: TGTGCCAGCAGTTCTACCCCCAAGGACAGCCTCTATAATTCACCCCTCCACTTT
CDR3: CASSSTPKDSLYNSPLHF

J: TRBJ2-3
D: TRBD1
V: TRBV7-6
size: .
DNA: TGTGCCAGCAGCTTGGGTGGACAGGCGGTAAGGGCAGATACGCAGTATTTT
CDR3: CASSLGGQAVRADTQYF

J: TRBJ2-1
D: .
V: TRBV7-6
size: .
DNA: TGTGCCAGCAGCTTACAGGGCAATGAGCAGTTCTTC
CDR3: CASSLQGNEQFF

J: TRBJ2-7
D: .
V: TRBV18
size: .
DNA: TGTGCCAGCTCACCGGCCAGGGACTCCTACGAGCAGTACTTC
CDR3: CASSPARDSYEQYF

J: TRBJ1-5
D: .
V: TRBV28
size: .
DNA: TGTGCCAGCACCATCGCAGGGGCAGGTCAGCCCCAGCATTTT
CDR3: CASTIAGAGQPQHF

J: TRBJ1-2
D: .
V: TRBV28
size: .
DNA: TGTGCCAGCAGTTTAGTCGGGAATGGCTACACCTTC
CDR3: CASSLVGNGYTF

J: TRBJ1-1
D: .
V: TRBV5-1
size: few
DNA: TGCGCCAGCAGCTTGGACAGGATGAACACTGAAGCTTTCTTT
CDR3: CASSLDRMNTEAFF

J: TRBJ2-7
D: .
V: TRBV5-4
size: .
DNA: TGTGCCAGCAGCCCCCGAGGGATCAGGAGCGAGCAGTACTTC
CDR3: CASSPRGIRSEQYF